This TCR beta chain was identified in a study of blood T cells in healthy people across ages. The CDR3 sequence is 15 residues long. V lost 1 base and J 5 bases, leaving 14 bases between the germline ends. Germline CDR1 reads LGHNA; CDR2 reads YSLEER. The study's findings and limits: Roughly linearly, TCR beta diversity per million T cells fell as age increased.

The draw of peripheral blood yielded roughly 10 milliliters from each donor. Through a sample-barcoded 5' primer and a J-beta primer mix, a second PCR was run for roughly 6 to 12 cycles. MiXCR, run by TCRdb on the 5' RACE reads, gives a single entry per CDR3 protein. The sample holds approximately 800,000 distinct CDR3 sequences, 58% seen once. Concerning this clonotype itself: Its specificity is not known.

The chain employs TRBV4-3 and TRBJ2-5, with a tentative D call TRBD1 (7 bases). This clonotype was obtained from a man aged 30 to 45 in good health. The sequencing input was blood. The CDR3 coding sequence is TGCGCCAGCAGCCAAGGCACGACAGGGAGGGAGACCCAGTACTTC. Translating it yields CASSQGTTGRETQYF.